This T cell receptor (beta chain) comes out of a study of shared clonotypes between healthy human individuals. Study-wide context: A donor's plate count was three for CD4 naive and three for CD4 memory; CD8 naive had two and CD8 memory one.

Overall study results and limits: Deeper or shallower sequencing was expected to change how clonotypes are shared among donors. For naive CD4 cells, around 5% of clonotypes were shared across a handful of donors.

Germline V gene sequence: CDR1 SGDLS, CDR2 YYNGEE. The germline V and J ends were trimmed by 1 base and 2 bases, with 12 bases remaining between them. There are 16 residues in the CDR3. Researchers ran the assay at a deep level. Sequencing was performed with immunoSEQ multiplex PCR; in TCRdb, only in-frame clones are kept and a portion is missing. The sample lists about 2.3 million clones; over 90% were seen once. Concerning this clone: Its antigen is unknown.

The chain carries TRBV9 and TRBJ2-2; weak D call: TRBD2 (6 bases). The source material was naive CD4+ T cells from PBMCs. Subset of the sample: CD45RA+ positively selected. The receptor was derived from a man aged 18 to 29 in good health. Some clones in this sample may be carry-over from other donors' samples. CDR3 in DNA: TGTGCCAGCAGCGTATTCGGGACTTTCAACACCGGGGAGCTGTTTTTT. This codes for CASSVFGTFNTGELFF.